The 12 T cell receptor beta chains below all came from one sample that was sequenced in a study of breast tumors, draining lymph nodes, adjacent tissues. Axillary draining lymph nodes of breast cancer patients supplied the node samples. From the multiplex PCR reads, TCRdb called clonotypes with MiXCR, one entry per CDR3 protein. The sample includes approximately 130,000 distinct CDR3 sequences, less than 25% seen only once; the top ten take roughly 2.4%. The sample taken for sequencing was axillary lymph node tissue. The receptors here all came from a female donor with breast cancer. Some clones in this sample may be carry-over from other donors' samples.

This clonotype was counted ten times or more. The chain uses TRBV12-3 or TRBV12-4 and TRBJ2-5; no firm D call. Trimming took off 2 bases at V and 5 bases at J, with 15 bases between the two ends. CDR3 length: 15 residues. For the CDR3, the DNA is TGTGCCAGCAGTTTAAGGGCAGGTTCGGGTGAGACCCAGTACTTC. Translating gives CASSLRAGSGETQYF.

Worth noting for this clonotype: The conserved phenylalanine or tryptophan is not found at the CDR3 terminus, so this likely reflects a read error. The V call is TRBV24-1, the J call TRBJ2-1; D tentatively fits TRBD1 or TRBD2 (6 bases each). Trimming left V 9 bases short and J 7 bases short, with 18 bases between. The CDR3 consists of 14 residues. CDR1 and CDR2 from the germline V gene are KGHDR and SFDVKD. The CDR3 DNA sequence: TGTGCCACCGGGGGGTACGGGGGCTATAATGAGCAGTTCTCC. This codes for CATGGYGGYNEQFS.

This clonotype showed up many times. The rearrangement links TRBV7-9 to TRBJ2-7; D call uncertain. Germline V gene sequence: CDR1 SEHNR, CDR2 FQNEAQ (reference sequence). The length of the CDR3 is 15 residues. V lost 1 base and J lost 1, with 11 bases in between. The CDR3 protein is CASSLVTAPSYEQYF. CDR3 nucleotides: TGTGCCAGCAGCTTAGTTACAGCACCATCCTACGAGCAGTACTTC.

This clonotype was recorded many times. Mismatch with germline at one junction end may stem from a read error. The chain employs TRBV5-4 and TRBJ1-4; D is possibly TRBD1 (6 bases). Germline CDR1 SGHNT, CDR2 YYREEE (reference sequence). The CDR3 length is 13 residues. The CDR3 bases are TGTGCCAGCAGCGACAGGACTAATGAGAAACTGTTTTTT. This codes for CASSDRTNEKLFF.

This clonotype has more than one count but fewer than ten. CDR3 DNA: TGTGCCAGCAGCCAAACGGGGTGGCCGGAGGGCTACAATGAGCAGTTCTTC. This codes for CASSQTGWPEGYNEQFF. The V and J genes are TRBV11-2 and TRBJ2-1; maybe TRBD2 (6 bases). The V gene lost 5 bases and the J gene lost 3 bases, with 20 bases spanning the gap. This CDR3 has 17 residues. CDR1 SGHAT and CDR2 FQNNGV come from the germline V gene.

The CDR3 coding sequence is TGTGCCAGCGCCTCACAGGTTAACCTTTATGGCTACACCTTC. Its protein product is CASASQVNLYGYTF. This chain uses TRBV18 with TRBJ1-2, with TRBD1 as a possible D gene (5 bases). The CDR3 is made up of 14 amino acids. V lost 8 bases and J 5 bases, leaving 18 bases between the germline ends. Germline assignment: CDR1 KGHSH and CDR2 LQKENI.

V gene TRBV10-3 combines with J gene TRBJ1-1; perhaps TRBD1 as D (5 bases). This CDR3 is 13 amino acids long. The germline V gene encodes CDR1 ENHRY and CDR2 SYGVKD. Trimming took off 6 bases at V and 7 bases at J, with 15 bases between the two ends. CDR3 sequence reads: CAISPGGRSEAFF. The CDR3 DNA is TGTGCCATCAGCCCCGGGGGAAGGAGTGAAGCTTTCTTT.

Many counts were recorded for this clonotype. The chain couples TRBV6-1 to TRBJ2-7; 10 bases align to TRBD1. CDR1 and CDR2 from the germline V gene are MNHNS and SASEGT. There are 15 residues in the CDR3. The V gene end was trimmed by 3 bases and the J gene end by 2 bases; junction bases not matched to a gene: 4. CDR3 amino acids: CASSELGTGAYEQYF. Here the CDR3 DNA reads TGTGCCAGCAGTGAGTTAGGGACAGGGGCCTACGAGCAGTACTTC.

This clonotype has just a few counts. A single base separates this from a much larger clone, so it may be a read error. V is TRBV20-1 and J is TRBJ1-6, with D perhaps TRBD1 (5 bases). CDR1 is DFQATT, CDR2 SNEGSKA, per germline (reference sequence). V was shortened by 3 bases and J by 9 bases, with 18 bases between the two germline ends. The CDR3 is made up of 15 amino acids. Here the CDR3 DNA reads TGCAGTGCTAGCATGACCGGACAAGGAGGTTCACCCCTCCACTTT. Translation: CSASMTGQGGSPLHF.

Ten or more counts support this clonotype. This rearrangement joins TRBV20-1 to TRBJ2-3; D call uncertain. The CDR3 runs to 20 residues. Trimming pared 0 bases from V and 0 bases from J, leaving 25 bases between. Germline V gene data show CDR1 as DFQATT and CDR2 as SNEGSKA (reference sequence). For the CDR3, the DNA is TGCAGTGCTAGAGAATTGGGCGGCAGATTCCGGCCTTCTAGCACAGATACGCAGTATTTT. It translates to CSARELGGRFRPSSTDTQYF.

This clonotype was observed at least ten times. The chain uses TRBV30 and TRBJ2-3; possible D gene TRBD2, 7 bases. V shed 8 bases and J shed 8 bases, with 14 bases lying between them. Germline values: CDR1 GTSNPN, CDR2 SVGIG (reference sequence). The CDR3 has 11 residues. The CDR3 nucleotides read TGTGCCGGTCGGGGGGCAGGTACGCAGTATTTT. As protein: CAGRGAGTQYF.

About this clonotype itself: A read error may explain this, as a much larger clone is one base away. This CDR3 fails to terminate in the conserved phenylalanine or tryptophan, so it likely reflects a read error. The chain links TRBV10-2 to TRBJ1-5; D gene uncertain. The CDR3 is 14 residues long. Germline V gives CDR1 WSHSY, CDR2 SAAADI. V gave up 3 bases and J gave up 0 bases, with 6 bases separating them. CDR3 DNA sequence: TGCGCCAGCAGTGATCTGTATAGCAATCAGCCCCAGCATCTT. Its translation is CASSDLYSNQPQHL.